Each of the 20 T cell receptor beta chains below was sequenced from the same sample in a study of beta chain features in type 1 diabetes. Investigators reverse transcribed all isolated RNA, so they sequenced expressed TCRB transcripts. Clones were read by immunoSEQ multiplex PCR, and TCRdb kept only the in-frame ones, dropping some. The sample yields roughly 40,000 clones, about half seen once. Input material: central memory CD4+ T cells from blood. The receptors were gathered from a woman between 18 and 29 years old in good health.

In regard to this clone: Sequence at one end of the junction differs from germline and may be a read error. Other DNA sequences of this sample code for an identical CDR3. V and J are TRBV14 and TRBJ2-3; 8 bases agree with TRBD2. The CDR3 extends over 17 amino acids. CDR1 SGHDN and CDR2 FVKESK come from the germline V gene. The CDR3 coding sequence is TGTGCCAGTAGCCAAGGGCACGGACTAGCCGGGACAGATACGCAGTATTTT. Its translation is CASSQGHGLAGTDTQYF.

This clone was counted between two and nine times. Here the CDR3 DNA reads TGTGCCAGCAGTTTACAGGGGAGTAATTCACCCCTCCACTTT. Protein sequence: CASSLQGSNSPLHF. The chain is built from TRBV27 and TRBJ1-6; D perhaps matches TRBD1 (6 bases). Trimming stripped 2 bases from V and 6 bases from J, with 8 bases between. CDR1 and CDR2 from the germline V gene are MNHEY and SMNVEV (reference sequence). This CDR3 is built from 14 residues.

This clone was counted only a few times. The CDR3 here is CASGSGQGTDTQYF. In nucleotides, the CDR3 is TGTGCCAGCGGATCAGGTCAGGGGACAGATACGCAGTATTTT. The rearrangement joins TRBV2 to TRBJ2-3, with D perhaps matching TRBD1 (6 bases). CDR3 length equals 14 residues. V lost 8 bases and J 3 bases, leaving 15 bases between the germline ends. Germline V CDR1 and CDR2: SNHLY, FYNNEI.

The rearrangement joins TRBV10-3 to TRBJ2-1; D is unresolved. Germline V CDR1 and CDR2: ENHRY, SYGVKD. There are 15 residues in the CDR3. Trimming took off 5 bases at V and 6 bases at J, with 17 bases between the two ends. The CDR3 DNA is TGTGCCATCAGTAAGCAAATTTCCGGTCTCAATGAGCAGTTCTTC. This gives the protein CAISKQISGLNEQFF.

The V and J genes are TRBV2 and TRBJ1-2; 8 nucleotides agree with TRBD1. V shed 7 bases, J shed 5 bases, and the junction held 9 bases outside the gene matches. Germline CDR1 SNHLY, CDR2 FYNNEI. This CDR3 is built from 14 residues. DNA of the CDR3: TGTGCCAGCATCCAACAGACAGGGGAGTATGGCTACACCTTC. Translating it yields CASIQQTGEYGYTF.

The chain employs TRBV6-1 and TRBJ1-6; D might be TRBD1 (5 bases). The ends were cut back, 8 bases at V and 7 bases at J, with 18 bases in the middle. There are 15 residues in the CDR3. Germline V gene sequence: CDR1 MNHNS, CDR2 SASEGT. In nucleotides, the CDR3 is TGTGCCAGCCCCGCCTTGGACAAATTCAATTCACCCCTCCACTTT. It translates to CASPALDKFNSPLHF.

The genes are TRBV6-5 and TRBJ1-1; 10 bases align to TRBD1. The CDR3 totals 15 residues. Germline V gives CDR1 MNHEY, CDR2 SVGAGI. Trimming at V came to 0 bases and at J to 3 bases, leaving 1 base not matched to a gene. The CDR3 nucleotides read TGTGCCAGCAGTTACTCCGGGACAGGGGACACTGAAGCTTTCTTT. Translation gives CASSYSGTGDTEAFF.

The V call is TRBV6-1, the J call TRBJ1-1; D is uncertain. V gave up 3 bases and J gave up 1 base, with 9 bases separating them. The CDR3 totals 14 residues. Germline loops: CDR1 MNHNS, CDR2 SASEGT. CDR3 sequence reads: CASSERHGNTEAFF. For the CDR3, the DNA is TGTGCCAGCAGTGAGAGACACGGGAACACTGAAGCTTTCTTT.

This clone occurred a few times. This rearrangement joins TRBV6-5 to TRBJ2-3, with 16 bases lining up with TRBD2. The CDR3 has 15 residues. From germline, CDR1 is MNHEY and CDR2 SVGAGI. The trim removed 6 bases at V and 4 bases at J, leaving 1 base unmatched. CDR3 sequence reads: CASRGTSGGADTQYF. For the CDR3, the DNA is TGTGCCAGCAGGGGGACTAGCGGGGGGGCAGATACGCAGTATTTT.

The chain links TRBV7-3 to TRBJ2-2; 14 bases agree with TRBD2. The CDR3 covers 14 residues. V lost 10 bases and J lost 8; bases outside the gene matches: 6. CDR1 is SGHTA, CDR2 FQGTGA, per germline. The CDR3 DNA reads as TGTGCCACGACTAGCGGGGGGGCCCGTGGGGAGCTGTTTTTT. This codes for CATTSGGARGELFF.

This chain uses TRBV6-1 with TRBJ1-1; TRBD1 might be the D (6 bases). CDR3 length: 13 amino acids. Per the germline V gene, CDR1 is MNHNS and CDR2 is SASEGT. Trimming cost V 7 bases and J 5 bases, with 14 bases left between them. The CDR3 protein is CASKFKGGTEAFF. Here the CDR3 DNA reads TGTGCCAGCAAGTTTAAGGGGGGGACTGAAGCTTTCTTT.

This chain joins TRBV2 and TRBJ2-2; 7 bases fit TRBD1. The CDR3 covers 14 residues. The V gene's germline CDR1 is SNHLY and CDR2 FYNNEI. J lost 3 bases, V lost 5 bases, and 3 bases had no gene match. DNA of the CDR3: TGTGCCAGCAGTCGACAGGGCGACACCGGGGAGCTGTTTTTT. Translation: CASSRQGDTGELFF.

CDR3 amino acids: CASLLMGQRFCNQPQHF. In nucleotides, the CDR3 is TGTGCAAGTCTGCTTATGGGACAGCGTTTTTGCAATCAGCCCCAGCATTTT. This chain links TRBV12-2 with TRBJ1-5; the listed D gene, TRBD1, was not tested against the DNA. TRBV12-2 is labeled a pseudogene. The CDR3 runs to 17 residues.

J is TRBJ2-5 and V is TRBV6-5, with D possibly matching TRBD2 (6 bases). V gave up 2 bases and J gave up 7 bases, with 14 bases separating them. Germline-derived CDR1 and CDR2 are MNHEY and SVGAGI. The CDR3 is 14 residues long. CDR3 region: CASSYGGGSGTQYF. CDR3 in DNA: TGTGCCAGCAGTTACGGTGGGGGGTCGGGGACCCAGTACTTC.

The chain recombines TRBV5-1 with TRBJ2-1; 11 nucleotides align to TRBD2. The CDR3 sequence is 18 residues long. The trim removed 3 bases at V and 7 bases at J, leaving 15 bases unmatched. The V gene's germline CDR1 is SGHRS and CDR2 YFSETQ. CDR3 nucleotides: TGCGCCAGCAGCTCGGGTAGCGGGAGGGCCAATTTGTTGAATGAGCAGTTCTTC. As protein: CASSSGSGRANLLNEQFF.

The V and J genes are TRBV6-1 and TRBJ1-4; D not resolved. CDR1 MNHNS and CDR2 SASEGT come from the germline V gene. Deletions cut 1 base from V and 6 bases from J, with 9 bases between. This CDR3 has 14 amino acids. The CDR3 sequence is CASSEVRTDEKLFF. DNA of the CDR3: TGTGCCAGCAGTGAAGTTCGAACAGATGAAAAACTGTTTTTT.

V gene TRBV28 combines with J gene TRBJ1-4; the match to TRBD1 covers 7 bases. The germline CDR1 and CDR2 sequences are MDHEN and SYDVKM. The V gene end was trimmed by 5 bases and the J gene end by 0 bases; junction bases not matched to a gene: 9. The CDR3 loop spans 17 amino acids. This CDR3 reads CASSPPGTVATNEKLFF. The CDR3 nucleotides are TGTGCCAGCAGTCCACCCGGGACAGTCGCAACTAATGAAAAACTGTTTTTT.

This clone came up a few times. The chain is built from TRBV11-2 and TRBJ2-3, with TRBD1 matching over 9 bases. The CDR3 consists of 14 residues. Trimming cost V 5 bases and J 5 bases; bases outside gene matches: 5. Germline V gives CDR1 SGHAT, CDR2 FQNNGV. For the CDR3, the DNA is TGTGCCAGCAGCCCGACAGGGGGGGTAGATACGCAGTATTTT. As protein: CASSPTGGVDTQYF. The variable domain in full, with the rest retrieved from reference TRBV11-2 and TRBJ2-3, is EAGVAQSPRYKIIEKRQSVAFWCNPISGHATLYWYQQILGQGPKLLIQFQNNGVVDDSQLPKDRFSAERLKGVDSTLKIQPAKLEDSAVYLCASSPTGGVDTQYFGPGTRLTVL.

The sample holds one count of this clone. This rearrangement joins TRBV19 to TRBJ1-2, with 9 bases that match TRBD1. Germline CDR1 reads LNHDA; CDR2 reads SQIVND (reference sequence). With V trimmed by 2 bases and J by 7 bases, 2 bases remained unmatched. This CDR3 has 13 residues. CDR3 bases: TGTGCCAGTAGTATACGGGACAGGGTTGGCTACACCTTC. Protein product: CASSIRDRVGYTF.

A few counts support this clone. The chain recombines TRBV11-2 with TRBJ2-2, with TRBD1 matching over 10 bases. The CDR3 runs 15 residues. Germline-derived CDR1 and CDR2 are SGHAT and FQNNGV. V was clipped by 5 bases and J by 6 bases; unmatched bases: 6. CDR3 nucleotide sequence: TGTGCCAGCAGCCGGGACAGGGGAAGTCCCGGGGAGCTGTTTTTT. Its protein is CASSRDRGSPGELFF.